Shown below are 15 T cell receptor beta chains from a single sample sequenced in a study of cytomegalovirus exposure and HLA in healthy donors. PCR was performed using 60 Vbeta and 13 Jbeta primers. The data were produced by immunoSEQ multiplex PCR, yet TCRdb's version contains in-frame clones alone and is incomplete. Of 150,000 to 250,000 clones listed, 79% are singletons. The sample consisted of PBMCs. The receptors here all came from a woman aged 30 to 39 in good health and CMV-seropositive.

This chain connects TRBV27 to TRBJ2-7; TRBD2 aligns across 13 bases. The V and J ends lost 4 bases and 6 bases, in that order; junction bases with no gene match: 9. Germline values: CDR1 MNHEY, CDR2 SMNVEV (reference sequence). The CDR3 has 16 residues. CDR3 amino acids: CASSSRTSGSVSEQYF. The CDR3 DNA reads as TGTGCCAGCAGTTCGAGGACTAGCGGGAGCGTTAGCGAGCAGTACTTC.

The chain uses TRBV4-3 and TRBJ1-1; 9 bases agree with TRBD1. CDR3 length: 15 amino acids. V was pared by 0 bases and J by 5 bases, with 4 bases of the junction left unmatched. Germline V gene sequence: CDR1 LGHNA, CDR2 YSLEER. The CDR3 DNA reads as TGCGCCAGCAGCCAAGATCGACAGGGGGGGACTGAAGCTTTCTTT. It codes for CASSQDRQGGTEAFF.

V and J are TRBV11-2 and TRBJ1-1; 7 nucleotides align to TRBD1. CDR1 is SGHAT and CDR2 is FQNNGV in the germline V gene. V was pared by 10 bases and J by 4 bases, with 9 bases of the junction left unmatched. The CDR3 length is 13 residues. The CDR3 loop reads CATLEGAGTEAFF. The CDR3 DNA reads as TGTGCCACCCTGGAGGGGGCCGGCACTGAAGCTTTCTTT.

This sequence joins TRBV5-1 and TRBJ1-1, with D possibly TRBD1 on 5 matching bases. The V gene's germline CDR1 is SGHRS and CDR2 YFSETQ. With 4 bases removed from V and 3 bases from J, the gap between germline ends came to 16 bases. This CDR3 has 15 residues. CDR3 nucleotide sequence: TGCGCCAGCAGCATAAGTCAGGGTATACACACTGAAGCTTTCTTT. Translating gives CASSISQGIHTEAFF.

The genes are TRBV7-2 and TRBJ2-5, with 8 bases lining up with TRBD1. CDR3 length equals 14 residues. Germline trimming cut 3 bases from V and 4 bases from J; bases unmatched to any gene: 4. CDR1 and CDR2 (germline): SGHTA, FQGNSA. The CDR3 protein is CASSLGQVGETQYF. The CDR3 nucleotides are TGTGCCAGCAGCTTGGGACAGGTCGGAGAGACCCAGTACTTC.

V gene TRBV4-1 combines with J gene TRBJ2-1; 8 nucleotides align to TRBD1. Germline assignment: CDR1 MGHRA and CDR2 YSYEKL. V gave up 2 bases and J gave up 9 bases; unmatched junction bases: 12. The CDR3 loop spans 16 amino acids. CDR3: CASSQYSGTGYVEQFF. The CDR3, as DNA: TGCGCCAGCAGCCAATACTCCGGGACAGGCTATGTTGAGCAGTTCTTC.

This rearrangement joins TRBV7-8 to TRBJ2-7; 7 nucleotides agree with TRBD1. Germline loops: CDR1 SGHVS, CDR2 FQNEAQ. The CDR3 totals 13 residues. V shed 5 bases and J 1 base; nucleotides not matched to a gene: 2. CDR3 residues: CASSRDRSYEQYF. As DNA, the CDR3 is TGTGCCAGCAGCCGGGACAGATCCTACGAGCAGTACTTC.

The rearrangement joins TRBV5-5 to TRBJ2-1; 12 bases agree with TRBD2. Losses at the gene ends were 4 bases for V and 4 bases for J; bases not matched to a gene: 12. CDR1 is SGHKS and CDR2 is YYEKEE in the germline V gene (reference sequence). The CDR3 is 18 residues long. This CDR3 reads CASSPTLGTSGRYNEQFF. The CDR3 nucleotides read TGTGCCAGCAGCCCCACCCTTGGGACTAGCGGGCGTTACAATGAGCAGTTCTTC.

The chain couples TRBV30 to TRBJ1-5; D gene unclear. Trimming removed 8 bases at V and 2 bases at J, with 13 bases between. Germline CDR1 GTSNPN, CDR2 SVGIG (reference sequence). CDR3 length equals 13 residues. The CDR3 spells CAVAQGGNQPQHF. The CDR3 DNA follows: TGTGCCGTGGCCCAAGGAGGCAATCAGCCCCAGCATTTT.

The chain recombines TRBV5-1 with TRBJ2-1; 9 bases map to TRBD2. Germline values: CDR1 SGHRS, CDR2 YFSETQ. The trim removed 2 bases at V and 4 bases at J, leaving 13 bases unmatched. CDR3 length: 18 residues. The DNA for the CDR3 is TGCGCCAGCAGCTTAGAAGGAGGAGCGCGGGGGGGGTACAATGAGCAGTTCTTC. Protein: CASSLEGGARGGYNEQFF.

Here the CDR3 DNA reads TGCGCCAGCGCCCGCGACGGGGGGAACACCGGGGAGCTGTTTTTT. Translated, it gives CASARDGGNTGELFF. The V call is TRBV5-1, the J call TRBJ2-2; perhaps TRBD2 as D (6 bases). V dropped 7 bases and J dropped 1 base, with 14 bases sitting between them. Germline CDR1 reads SGHRS; CDR2 reads YFSETQ. There are 15 residues in the CDR3. Combining the CDR3 with reference TRBV5-1 and TRBJ2-2 gives the whole variable domain KAGVTQTPRYLIKTRGQQVTLSCSPISGHRSVSWYQQTPGQGLQFLFEYFSETQRNKGNFPGRFSGRQFSNSRSEMNVSTLELGDSALYLCASARDGGNTGELFFGEGSRLTVL.

The table lists this clone with a few counts. CDR3 sequence reads: CASSLEQNNEQYF. CDR3 bases: TGTGCCAGCAGCTTAGAACAGAACAACGAGCAGTACTTC. The rearrangement uses TRBV7-2 and TRBJ2-7; D is undetermined. The CDR3 totals 13 residues. Germline values: CDR1 SGHTA, CDR2 FQGNSA. The V end lost 1 base, the J end lost 5 bases, and 9 bases lay between the germline ends.

The chain recombines TRBV4-1 with TRBJ2-7, with unresolved D. This CDR3 comprises 15 residues. Per germline, CDR1 MGHRA and CDR2 YSYEKL. V lost 3 bases and J lost 2, with 14 bases in between. The CDR3 reads CASSHQGGITYEQYF. The CDR3 DNA is TGCGCCAGCAGCCATCAAGGCGGAATAACCTACGAGCAGTACTTC.

This clone was observed a few times. The chain couples TRBV27 to TRBJ1-4; D not resolved. This CDR3 has 13 amino acids. V gave up 4 bases and J gave up 5 bases, with 8 bases separating them. The germline V gene has CDR1 MNHEY and CDR2 SMNVEV (reference sequence). CDR3 DNA sequence: TGTGCCAGCAGTTGGCGGGAAAATGAAAAACTGTTTTTT. Its translation: CASSWRENEKLFF.

This clone was picked up one time. This chain uses TRBV27 with TRBJ1-1; D call uncertain. The germline gives CDR1 MNHEY, CDR2 SMNVEV (reference sequence). The V end was cut by 8 bases, the J end by 1 base, with 14 bases between. CDR3 length equals 14 residues. The CDR3: CASSPWSRNTEAFF. The CDR3 coding sequence is TGTGCCAGCTCCCCGTGGTCGAGGAACACTGAAGCTTTCTTT.